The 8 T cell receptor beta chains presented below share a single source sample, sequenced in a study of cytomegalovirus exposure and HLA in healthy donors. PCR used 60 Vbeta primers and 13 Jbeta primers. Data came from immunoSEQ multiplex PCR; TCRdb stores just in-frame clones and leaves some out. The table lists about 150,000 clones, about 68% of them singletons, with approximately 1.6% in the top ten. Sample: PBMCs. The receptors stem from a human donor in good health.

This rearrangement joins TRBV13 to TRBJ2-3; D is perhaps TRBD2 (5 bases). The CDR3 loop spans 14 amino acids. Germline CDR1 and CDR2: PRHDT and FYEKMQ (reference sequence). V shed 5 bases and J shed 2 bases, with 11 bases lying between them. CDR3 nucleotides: TGTGCCAGCAGCCTCGGACTGACCACAGATACGCAGTATTTT. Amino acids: CASSLGLTTDTQYF.

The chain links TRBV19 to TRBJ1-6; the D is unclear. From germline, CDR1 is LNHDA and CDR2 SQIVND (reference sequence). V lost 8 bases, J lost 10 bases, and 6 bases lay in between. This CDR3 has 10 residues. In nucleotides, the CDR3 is TGTGCCAGTGGTCGGTCACCCCTCCACTTT. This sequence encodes CASGRSPLHF.

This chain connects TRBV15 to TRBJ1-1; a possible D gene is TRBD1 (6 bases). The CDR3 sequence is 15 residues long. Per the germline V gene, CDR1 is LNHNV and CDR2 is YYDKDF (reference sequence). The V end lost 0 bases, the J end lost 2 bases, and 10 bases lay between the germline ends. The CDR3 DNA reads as TGTGCCACCAGCAGAGACGACAGGTCAAACACTGAAGCTTTCTTT. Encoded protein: CATSRDDRSNTEAFF. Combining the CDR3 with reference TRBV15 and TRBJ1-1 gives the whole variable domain DAMVIQNPRYQVTQFGKPVTLSCSQTLNHNVMYWYQQKSSQAPKLLFHYYDKDFNNEADTPDNFQSRRPNTSFCFLDIRSPGLGDTAMYLCATSRDDRSNTEAFFGQGTRLTVV.

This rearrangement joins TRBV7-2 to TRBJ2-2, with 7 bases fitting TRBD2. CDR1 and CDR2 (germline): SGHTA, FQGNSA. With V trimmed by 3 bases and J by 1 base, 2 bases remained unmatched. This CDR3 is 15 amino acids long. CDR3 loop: CASSLPSGNTGELFF. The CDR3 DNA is TGTGCCAGCAGCTTGCCTAGCGGGAACACCGGGGAGCTGTTTTTT.

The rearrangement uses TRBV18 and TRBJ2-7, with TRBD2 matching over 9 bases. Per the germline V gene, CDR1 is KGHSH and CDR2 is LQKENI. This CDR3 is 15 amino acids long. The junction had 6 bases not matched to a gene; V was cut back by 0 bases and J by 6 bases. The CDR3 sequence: CASSPPLSGRGEQYF. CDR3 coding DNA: TGTGCCAGCTCACCACCGCTTAGCGGGAGAGGCGAGCAGTACTTC.

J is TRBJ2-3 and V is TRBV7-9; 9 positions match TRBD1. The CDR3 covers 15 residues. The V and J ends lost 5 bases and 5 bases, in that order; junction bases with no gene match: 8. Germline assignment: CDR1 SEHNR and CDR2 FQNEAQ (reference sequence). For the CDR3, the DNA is TGTGCCAGCAGCCCTGGGACAGGGCTCGGAGATACGCAGTATTTT. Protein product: CASSPGTGLGDTQYF. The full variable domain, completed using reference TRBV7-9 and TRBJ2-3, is DTGVSQNPRHKITKRGQNVTFRCDPISEHNRLYWYRQTLGQGPEFLTYFQNEAQLEKSRLLSDRFSAERPKGSFSTLEIQRTEQGDSAMYLCASSPGTGLGDTQYFGPGTRLTVL.

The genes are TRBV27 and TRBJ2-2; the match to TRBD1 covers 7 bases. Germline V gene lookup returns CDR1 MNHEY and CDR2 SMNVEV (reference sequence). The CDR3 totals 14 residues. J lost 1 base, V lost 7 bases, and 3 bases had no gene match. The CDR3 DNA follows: TGTGCCAGCAAGGGGGCGCGGAACACCGGGGAGCTGTTTTTT. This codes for CASKGARNTGELFF.

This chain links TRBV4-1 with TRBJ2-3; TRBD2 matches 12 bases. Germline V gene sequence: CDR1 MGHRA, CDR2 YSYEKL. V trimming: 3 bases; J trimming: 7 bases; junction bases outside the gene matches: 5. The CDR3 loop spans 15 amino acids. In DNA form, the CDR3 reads TGCGCCAGCAGCCATCAGACTAGCGGGAGACATACGCAGTATTTT. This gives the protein CASSHQTSGRHTQYF.